What follows are 25 T cell receptor beta chains derived from one specimen sequenced in a study of T cell responses to AZD1222 COVID-19 vaccine. Clones were read by immunoSEQ multiplex PCR, and TCRdb kept only the in-frame ones, dropping some. This repertoire shows about 130,000 clones, approximately 88% found once; its top ten account for 5% to 6%. This specimen consisted of peripheral blood, obtained on day 0 of AZD1222 vaccination. The receptors were gathered from an adult in good health.

This clone came up a few times. Relative to the germline gene, one junction end is altered; a read error may explain this. The chain combines TRBV7-7 with TRBJ2-7; 8 nucleotides line up with TRBD1. Per germline, CDR1 SSHAT and CDR2 FNYEAQ (reference sequence). The CDR3 has 15 residues. The CDR3 DNA follows: TGTGCTAGCAGCTTAGCACCAGGACAGGGCTACGAGCAGTACTTC. Protein: CASSLAPGQGYEQYF.

V usage is TRBV12-5 and J usage is TRBJ2-1; the D is unclear. CDR3 size: 15 residues. CDR1 is LGHNT and CDR2 is FRNRAP in the germline V gene. The V end lost 7 bases, the J end lost 5 bases, and 18 bases lay between the germline ends. The CDR3 DNA follows: TGTGCTAGTGTTGGTGGATGGGCCCTAGACAATGAGCAGTTCTTC. Its protein is CASVGGWALDNEQFF.

The J gene is TRBJ2-7, the V gene TRBV6-5; either TRBD1 or TRBD2 may fit D (5 bases each). The CDR3 covers 15 residues. Germline V CDR1 and CDR2: MNHEY, SVGAGI. The V end lost 0 bases, the J end lost 3 bases, and 12 bases lay between the germline ends. In nucleotides, the CDR3 is TGTGCCAGCAGTTACTCCGCTTGGGGGATCTACGAGCAGTACTTC. Its translation is CASSYSAWGIYEQYF.

This clone occurred a few times. The V call is TRBV7-8, the J call TRBJ1-4; tentatively, D is TRBD1 (6 bases). V gave up 2 bases and J gave up 11 bases, with 24 bases separating them. Germline lookup yields CDR1 SGHVS and CDR2 FQNEAQ. This CDR3 is 17 amino acids long. This CDR3 reads CASSLRPRDTTVGKLFF. DNA of the CDR3: TGTGCCAGCAGCTTACGACCCCGGGACACCACCGTCGGGAAACTGTTTTTT.

This sequence joins TRBV29-1 and TRBJ1-1, with a weak D call TRBD1 (6 bases). Germline CDR1 is SQVTM and CDR2 is ANQGSEA. Deletions cut 5 bases from V and 6 bases from J, with 19 bases between. This CDR3 is 14 amino acids long. The CDR3 DNA follows: TGCAGCGTTCTTGGGGTACAGGGAGGCCCTGAAGCTTTCTTT. This codes for CSVLGVQGGPEAFF.

The genes are TRBV3-1 (or the pseudogene TRBV3-2) and TRBJ2-3; D is possibly TRBD2 (6 bases). The germline gives CDR1 LGHDT, CDR2 YNNKEL (reference sequence). This CDR3 comprises 14 residues. Trimming removed 3 bases from V and 6 bases from J, with 13 bases in between. The CDR3 reads CASSHRERADTQYF. In nucleotides, the CDR3 is TGTGCCAGCAGCCACCGGGAGCGGGCGGATACGCAGTATTTT.

The rearrangement links TRBV19 to TRBJ2-7, with TRBD1 identical over 7 bases. This CDR3 is 15 amino acids long. Germline CDR1 is LNHDA and CDR2 is SQIVND (reference sequence). The V segment lost 5 bases and the J segment 5 bases; nucleotides outside the gene matches: 12. CDR3 residues: CASSSEEGTVHEQYF. The CDR3 nucleotides are TGTGCCAGTAGTTCGGAAGAAGGGACAGTCCACGAGCAGTACTTC.

The chain recombines TRBV6-2 or TRBV6-3 with TRBJ1-2; unclear D gene. The germline gives CDR1 MNHEY, CDR2 SVGEGT. The V end lost 2 bases, the J end lost 4 bases, and 5 bases lay between the germline ends. The CDR3 consists of 12 residues. CDR3 nucleotides: TGTGCCAGCAGTTACAGGCCCTATGGCTACACCTTC. Translation: CASSYRPYGYTF.

The chain employs TRBV18 and TRBJ2-5, with a possible D match to TRBD1 (6 bases). The CDR3 covers 18 residues. Germline CDR1 KGHSH, CDR2 LQKENI. The germline V and J ends were trimmed by 1 base and 3 bases, with 21 bases remaining between them. CDR3 residues: CASSPLHLARQEKETQYF. CDR3 nucleotide sequence: TGTGCCAGCTCACCACTCCACTTAGCGCGACAGGAGAAAGAGACCCAGTACTTC.

The chain has TRBV30 and TRBJ2-2; D possibly corresponds to TRBD1 (6 bases). Germline-derived CDR1 and CDR2 are GTSNPN and SVGIG (reference sequence). The V end lost 3 bases, the J end lost 0 bases, and 11 bases lay between the germline ends. The CDR3 length is 15 residues. CDR3 in amino acids: CAWSLGAPNTGELFF. The DNA for the CDR3 is TGTGCCTGGAGCCTGGGGGCACCGAACACCGGGGAGCTGTTTTTT.

This chain joins TRBV12-3 or TRBV12-4 and TRBJ2-2; D gene unclear. The CDR3 is made up of 13 amino acids. The ends were cut back, 3 bases at V and 7 bases at J, with 9 bases in the middle. The chain's CDR3 is CASSFLDGGELFF. In DNA, the CDR3 is TGTGCCAGCAGTTTTTTGGACGGCGGGGAGCTGTTTTTT.

This clone was seen a few times. This chain links TRBV2 with TRBJ1-4; D might be TRBD1 (6 bases). This CDR3 has 14 residues. V dropped 2 bases and J dropped 8 bases, with 12 bases sitting between them. Germline assignment: CDR1 SNHLY and CDR2 FYNNEI. CDR3 in DNA: TGTGCCAGCAGTGAATCAGGGGCCGTCGAAAAACTGTTTTTT. It codes for CASSESGAVEKLFF.

Concerning this clone: Germline and junction disagree at one end, which may indicate a read error. The rearrangement links TRBV19 to TRBJ2-1, with a tentative D call TRBD2 (5 bases). Germline V gene data show CDR1 as LNHDA and CDR2 as SQIVND (reference sequence). The CDR3 is 12 residues long. The CDR3 sequence is CASSTQRGEKFF. CDR3 bases: TGTGCCAGTAGCACACAACGGGGTGAGAAGTTCTTC.

This clone was seen more than once but under ten times. The genes are TRBV4-3 and TRBJ1-6; maybe TRBD1 (5 bases). Between the trimmed V and J ends, which lost 4 bases and 5 bases, there was a span of 12 bases. Per the germline V gene, CDR1 is LGHNA and CDR2 is YSLEER. The CDR3 is 15 residues long. This CDR3 reads CASSLGERDNSPLHF. CDR3 sequence (DNA): TGCGCCAGCAGCCTGGGGGAAAGGGATAATTCACCCCTCCACTTT.

The chain uses TRBV9 and TRBJ1-3; D unresolved. Looked up from germline, CDR1 is SGDLS and CDR2 is YYNGEE. Between the trimmed V and J ends, which lost 3 bases and 2 bases, there was a span of 12 bases. CDR3 length: 15 amino acids. The CDR3 DNA is TGTGCCAGCAGCGGCACAGCTTTCCCTGGAAACACCATATATTTT. This codes for CASSGTAFPGNTIYF. The full variable domain, its missing parts supplied by reference TRBV9 and TRBJ1-3, is DSGVTQTPKHLITATGQRVTLRCSPRSGDLSVYWYQQSLDQGLQFLIQYYNGEERAKGNILERFSAQQFPDLHSELNLSSLELGDSALYFCASSGTAFPGNTIYFGEGSWLTVV.

V gene TRBV11-3 combines with J gene TRBJ1-3; 8 bases map to TRBD1. There are 16 residues in the CDR3. Losses at the gene ends were 5 bases for V and 0 bases for J; bases not matched to a gene: 6. The germline V gene has CDR1 SGHNT and CDR2 YENEEA. The DNA of the CDR3 is TGTGCCAGCAGCCCGGGACAGGCCTTCTCTGGAAACACCATATATTTT. This translates into CASSPGQAFSGNTIYF.

For the CDR3, the DNA is TGTGCCAGCAGCAACCGGGACGCCGGAGGAGGAGGCTACACCTTC. It yields the protein CASSNRDAGGGGYTF. V is TRBV9 and J is TRBJ1-2; tentatively, D is TRBD1 (5 bases). From germline, CDR1 is SGDLS and CDR2 YYNGEE. With 4 bases removed from V and 8 bases from J, the gap between germline ends came to 21 bases. The CDR3 totals 15 residues.

The chain is built from TRBV5-6 and TRBJ2-5; TRBD2 matches 12 bases. J lost 6 bases, V lost 4 bases, and 7 bases had no gene match. This CDR3 is built from 15 residues. Germline V lookup: CDR1 SGHDT, CDR2 YYEEEE. The CDR3 nucleotides are TGTGCCAGCAGCCCCAAACTAGCGGGAGGACAGACCCAGTACTTC. It specifies CASSPKLAGGQTQYF. Using reference TRBV5-6 and TRBJ2-5 for the parts outside the CDR3, the full variable domain is DAGVTQSPTHLIKTRGQQVTLRCSPKSGHDTVSWYQQALGQGPQFIFQYYEEEERQRGNFPDRFSGHQFPNYSSELNVNALLLGDSALYLCASSPKLAGGQTQYFGPGTRLLVL.

The chain has TRBV24-1 and TRBJ1-4; perhaps TRBD1 as D (6 bases). This CDR3 is built from 15 residues. Germline V gene lookup returns CDR1 KGHDR and CDR2 SFDVKD. V was trimmed by 9 bases and J by 0 bases, leaving 13 bases between them. CDR3 coding DNA: TGTGCCACCCGGGACATTACCTCAACTAATGAAAAACTGTTTTTT. Translated, it gives CATRDITSTNEKLFF.

This clone was seen a single time. V is TRBV27 and J is TRBJ2-7, with TRBD2 matching 9 bases. The CDR3 consists of 16 residues. From germline, CDR1 is MNHEY and CDR2 SMNVEV (reference sequence). V shed 4 bases and J 2 bases; nucleotides not matched to a gene: 9. The CDR3 sequence: CASSSVAGGRAYEQYF. The CDR3 region has the DNA TGTGCCAGCAGTTCCGTAGCTGGCGGGAGGGCCTACGAGCAGTACTTC.

J is TRBJ1-5 and V is TRBV15; 8 nucleotides agree with TRBD1. With 5 bases clipped from V and 2 bases from J, the junction kept 11 bases outside the gene matches. The CDR3 has 17 amino acids. Germline V gene lookup returns CDR1 LNHNV and CDR2 YYDKDF (reference sequence). The CDR3 protein is CATSQGASNWRNQPQHF. DNA for the CDR3: TGTGCCACCAGCCAGGGGGCTAGCAATTGGCGCAATCAGCCCCAGCATTTT.

J is TRBJ2-7 and V is TRBV7-2; 9 bases align to TRBD2. Germline V gene data show CDR1 as SGHTA and CDR2 as FQGNSA. Trimming cost V 6 bases and J 6 bases; bases outside gene matches: 15. The CDR3 has 16 residues. CDR3 coding DNA: TGTGCCAGCAGTCAAGGGCCTAGCGGGACGCCTGGCGAGCAGTACTTC. This sequence encodes CASSQGPSGTPGEQYF.

This chain links TRBV5-3 with TRBJ1-5; tentatively, D is TRBD1 (5 bases). TRBV5-3 is annotated as an ORF whose role is uncertain. Between the trimmed V and J ends, which lost 4 bases and 0 bases, there was a span of 11 bases. The CDR3 runs 15 residues. CDR3 in DNA: TGTGCCAGAAGCACCCCAGACAGTAGCAATCAGCCCCAGCATTTT. It specifies CARSTPDSSNQPQHF.

The V gene is TRBV19, the J gene TRBJ1-1; D call uncertain. The CDR3 has 13 amino acids. Per germline, CDR1 LNHDA and CDR2 SQIVND (reference sequence). With 5 bases removed from V and 4 bases from J, the gap between germline ends came to 11 bases. The CDR3 DNA reads as TGTGCCAGTAGTCCAAGGTCAACCACTGAAGCTTTCTTT. This codes for CASSPRSTTEAFF.

This chain joins TRBV6-5 and TRBJ2-1, with TRBD2 matching over 10 bases. The germline V gene has CDR1 MNHEY and CDR2 SVGAGI. The CDR3 contains 14 residues. Unmatched junction bases numbered 4, after V lost 5 bases and J lost 6 bases. The CDR3 protein is CASSPSGRGNEQFF. CDR3 sequence (DNA): TGTGCCAGCAGTCCTAGCGGGAGAGGCAATGAGCAGTTCTTC.